This T cell receptor (beta chain) was documented in a study of blood T cell repertoires in COVID-19 (dated by TCRdb to 2018 to 2021). Background on the whole study: Collaborator samples came from the United States, Italy and Spain and covered acute and convalescent phases of COVID-19. The prospective study material was composed of cDNA or gDNA derived from T cells, B-cell-depleted T cells, or PBMCs. Subjects who had been exposed to COVID-19, were actively infected with it, or had recovered from it provided the deeply sampled blood TCRbeta repertoires that made up the dataset. The repertoires were released in a freely available public database meant as a resource for research on the immune response to SARS-CoV-2. Samples came from the ongoing ImmuneRACE study (first 160 participants) plus 1,254 subjects from 6 global collaborators. A de-identified subject ID, COVID-19 status, age in years and sex were almost always included in the sample metadata. HLA class I and class II types, where available, came from metadata supplied by the sample provider rather than from assay-based typing.

Worth noting for this clone: Its antigen is unknown. It has no much larger one-base neighbor in the sample; base qualities were not kept.

Each collaborating institution followed its own protocols to collect whole blood in K2EDTA tubes. For TCRbeta analysis, collaborators shipped samples in one of three forms: frozen whole blood, isolated PBMCs, or DNA extracted from either of those sample types. Study-wide conclusions, independent of this receptor: How much clinical and demographic metadata was included differed by source and by participant, and the metadata was provided uncurated.

V is shortened by 6 bases, J by 3 bases, and the region joining them spans 14 bases. The cysteine opens and the phenylalanine closes a CDR3 of 15 amino acids. The entry retains the CDR3 DNA only, 45 bases that are in frame from base 1. The germline V gene (reference sequence) sets CDR1 to MNHEY and CDR2 to SMNVEV. The immunoSEQ Assay, a bias-controlled multiplex PCR, was used to amplify TCRbeta CDR3 regions from genomic DNA. Per the source publication's procedure: Within the assay, amplification of reference gene primers was used to estimate how many nucleated cells each sample contained. To quantify the absolute abundance of each unique TCRbeta CDR3 rearrangement, sequence reads were collapsed and filtered. For each sample, productive Simpson clonality was calculated by taking the square root of Simpson's diversity index across productive rearrangements. The clones in this table, taken by TCRdb from immuneACCESS, are in-frame only. Not every clone is retained; where verified, under half of the shortfall comes from an unresolved V gene, and the cause of the rest is unknown. V, J and clone size were drawn from that table, and D and trimming were deduced from the DNA. The sample table holds about 190,000 clones, of which 70% to 90% were seen once. The ten most abundant clones make up approximately 5% of the sample.

The specimen sequenced was peripheral blood. The sequence joins TRBV27 to TRBJ2-2; TRBD2 is possibly the D segment (6 matching bases). This TCR came from a woman in her 70s with active or convalescent COVID-19. The nucleotide sequence reads TGTGCCAGCAGAGGTCTTCTAGCGCACACCGGGGAGCTGTTTTTT. Translated, this is CASRGLLAHTGELFF.